This TCR beta chain was found in a study of neoadjuvant anti-PD-1 for oral cavity cancer. Time point given: after neoadjuvant nivolumab, at surgical resection. Sequenced by immunoSEQ multiplex PCR; TCRdb stores in-frame clones only, minus some. The table includes around 13,000 clones, more than 70% detected once. The CDR3 contains 12 residues. V shed 0 bases and J shed 6 bases, with 6 bases lying between them. Per germline, CDR1 MNHEY and CDR2 SVGAGI. This sequence joins TRBV6-5 and TRBJ2-7, with D unresolved. Material: PBMCs, obtained after nivolumab (anti-PD-1) treatment. The source of this sequence is a person aged 35-80 years with oral cavity squamous cell carcinoma. CDR3 bases: TGTGCCAGCAGTTACTCAGGGCGCGAGCAGTACTTC. Translating it yields CASSYSGREQYF.